One sample yielded the 11 T cell receptor beta chains listed below, sequenced in a study of neurological immune-mediated disorders. One entry per CDR3 protein results from TCRdb running MiXCR on the 5' RACE reads. The data contain tens of thousands of distinct CDR3 sequences, about a tenth of them singletons. The material sequenced was PBMCs. Receptors were obtained from a middle-aged man in good health.

This clonotype was counted a few times. The chain has TRBV6-4 and TRBJ2-3, with TRBD2 matching over 9 bases. CDR3 length equals 15 residues. Per the germline V gene, CDR1 is MRHNA and CDR2 is SNTAGT. Losses at the gene ends were 3 bases for V and 6 bases for J; bases not matched to a gene: 7. The CDR3 DNA reads TGTGCCAGCAGTGAAGGCGGGGGGGCAACGGATACGCAGTATTTT. Translating it yields CASSEGGGATDTQYF.

This clonotype was observed at least ten times. The DNA of the CDR3 is TGTGCCAGCTCACCAAGGGCAGCCATGGACACCGGGGAGCTGTTTTTT. As protein: CASSPRAAMDTGELFF. The chain links TRBV18 to TRBJ2-2; D ambiguous. The CDR3 loop spans 16 amino acids. V lost 2 bases, J lost 3 bases, and 13 bases lay in between. The germline V gene has CDR1 KGHSH and CDR2 LQKENI.

There are many counts of this clonotype. The V and J genes are TRBV7-2 and TRBJ2-7; D is perhaps TRBD1 (5 bases). The CDR3 is 15 residues long. CDR1 and CDR2 (germline): SGHTA, FQGNSA. V lost 0 bases and J lost 3, with 12 bases in between. The CDR3 region has the DNA TGTGCCAGCAGCTTAGCCCCAGGGATCAGCTACGAGCAGTACTTC. Translating it yields CASSLAPGISYEQYF.

This clonotype showed up many times. The genes are TRBV7-3 and TRBJ2-1, with 15 positions matching TRBD2. CDR1 is SGHTA and CDR2 is FQGTGA in the germline V gene. Trimming cost V 5 bases and J 6 bases; bases outside gene matches: 5. CDR3 length: 16 amino acids. In DNA, the CDR3 is TGTGCCAGCAGCCCCGGACTAGCGGGGGGGTTCAATGAGCAGTTCTTC. It codes for CASSPGLAGGFNEQFF.

This clonotype has a count of ten or more. The chain recombines TRBV20-1 with TRBJ2-7; D unclear. Deletions cut 4 bases from V and 0 bases from J, with 10 bases between. The germline V gene has CDR1 DFQATT and CDR2 SNEGSKA (reference sequence). The CDR3 is 13 residues long. CDR3: CSANLGSSYEQYF. The DNA for the CDR3 is TGCAGTGCTAACCTCGGTAGCTCCTACGAGCAGTACTTC.

This clonotype occurred many times. The J gene is TRBJ2-3, the V gene TRBV12-3 or TRBV12-4; D possibly corresponds to TRBD1 (6 bases). CDR3 size: 13 residues. Trimming cost V 1 base and J 8 bases, with 10 bases left between them. Here the CDR3 DNA reads TGTGCCAGCAGTTTAGGGGGGCTGGGTACGCAGTATTTT. It is translated as CASSLGGLGTQYF.

This clonotype was detected ten times or more. The chain couples TRBV11-2 to TRBJ2-7; TRBD2 agrees at 9 bases. Trimming removed 5 bases from V and 4 bases from J; junction bases left unmatched: 3. This CDR3 spans 13 amino acids. CDR1 SGHAT and CDR2 FQNNGV come from the germline V gene. In DNA, the CDR3 is TGTGCCAGCAGCCCTAGCGGGAATTACGAGCAGTACTTC. It codes for CASSPSGNYEQYF.

This clonotype was observed a handful of times. V usage is TRBV3-1 and J usage is TRBJ2-1, with 9 bases that match TRBD1. This CDR3 spans 16 amino acids. Germline CDR1 LGHDT, CDR2 YNNKEL (reference sequence). V trimming: 3 bases; J trimming: 8 bases; junction bases outside the gene matches: 11. The CDR3 region has the DNA TGTGCCAGCAGCCACCATCGGACAGGGGCCGGAGATGAGCAGTTCTTC. The encoded protein is CASSHHRTGAGDEQFF.

This clonotype was detected ten times or more. This rearrangement joins TRBV6-5 to TRBJ1-6; the match to TRBD1 covers 8 bases. Losses at the gene ends were 4 bases for V and 5 bases for J; bases not matched to a gene: 4. The germline gives CDR1 MNHEY, CDR2 SVGAGI. This CDR3 spans 15 amino acids. Here the CDR3 DNA reads TGTGCCAGCAGTTCTGGACAGGGCGATAATTCACCCCTCCACTTT. It encodes CASSSGQGDNSPLHF.

V usage is TRBV24-1 and J usage is TRBJ2-1; 13 nucleotides align to TRBD2. Trimming took 3 bases from V and 6 from J; bases not matched to a gene: 4. This CDR3 has 16 residues. CDR1 and CDR2 from the germline V gene are KGHDR and SFDVKD. CDR3 nucleotide sequence: TGTGCCACCAGTGATGCCACTAGCGGGAGGGGCAATGAGCAGTTCTTC. It yields the protein CATSDATSGRGNEQFF.

This clonotype was observed at least ten times. V is TRBV7-2 and J is TRBJ2-5; D gene unclear. Germline V CDR1 and CDR2: SGHTA, FQGNSA. Trimming took off 8 bases at V and 1 base at J, with 8 bases between the two ends. This CDR3 region has 12 residues. CDR3 amino acids: CASGRFQETQYF. CDR3 in DNA: TGTGCCAGCGGTCGATTCCAAGAGACCCAGTACTTC.